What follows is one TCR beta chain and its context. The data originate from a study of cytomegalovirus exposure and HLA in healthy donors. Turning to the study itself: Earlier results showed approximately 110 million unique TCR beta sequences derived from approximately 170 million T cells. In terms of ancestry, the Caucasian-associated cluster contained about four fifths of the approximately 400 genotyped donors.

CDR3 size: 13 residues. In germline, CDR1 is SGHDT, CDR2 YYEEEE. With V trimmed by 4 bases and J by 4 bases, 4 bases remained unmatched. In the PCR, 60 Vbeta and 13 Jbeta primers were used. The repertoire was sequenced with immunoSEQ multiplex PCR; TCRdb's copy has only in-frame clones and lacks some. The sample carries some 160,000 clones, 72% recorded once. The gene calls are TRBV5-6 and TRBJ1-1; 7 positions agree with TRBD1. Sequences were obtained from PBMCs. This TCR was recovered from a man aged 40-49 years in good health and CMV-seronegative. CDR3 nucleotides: TGTGCCAGCAGCAGCCACAGGGGCACTGAAGCTTTCTTT. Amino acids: CASSSHRGTEAFF.